Sequencing of this T cell receptor beta chain was carried out in a study of Graves' ophthalmopathy and Graves' hyperthyroidism. CDR3 regions of TCR beta were amplified from RNA transcripts. An initial RT-PCR round employing HTBI primers preceded a second-round multiplex PCR. TCRdb re-derived calls from the multiplex PCR reads in MiXCR, one entry per CDR3 protein. Of more than 300,000 distinct CDR3 sequences listed, approximately 15% are singletons. CDR1 and CDR2 (germline): LNHDA, SQIVND (reference sequence). Trimming removed 3 bases from V and 7 bases from J, with 9 bases in between. CDR3 length equals 13 residues. Over 18 months of follow-up, stable hyperthyroidism required that no ophthalmopathy appear.

The sequence derives from a woman aged 18-35 years with stable Graves' hyperthyroidism. Sequenced material: peripheral blood. The rearrangement links TRBV19 to TRBJ2-2; D is unclear. The CDR3 bases are TGTGCCAGTAGTATGATGGGCTTCGGGGAGCTGTTTTTT. It yields the protein CASSMMGFGELFF.